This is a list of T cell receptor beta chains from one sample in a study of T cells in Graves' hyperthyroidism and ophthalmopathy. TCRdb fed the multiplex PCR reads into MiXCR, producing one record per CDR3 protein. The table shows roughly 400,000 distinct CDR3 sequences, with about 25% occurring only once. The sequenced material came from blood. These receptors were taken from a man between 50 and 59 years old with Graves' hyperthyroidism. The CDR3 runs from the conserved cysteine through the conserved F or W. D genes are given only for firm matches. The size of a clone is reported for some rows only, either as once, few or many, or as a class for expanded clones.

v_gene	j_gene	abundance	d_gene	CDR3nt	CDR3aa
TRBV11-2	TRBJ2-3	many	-	TGTGCCAGCAGCTTAGACAGGGGAGGTTGGGATACGCAGTATTTT	CASSLDRGGWDTQYF
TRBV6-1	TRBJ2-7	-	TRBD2	TGTGCCAGCAGTGAAGCTACTAGCGGGAGACGCGAGCAGTACTTC	CASSEATSGRREQYF
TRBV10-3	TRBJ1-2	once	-	TGTGCCACCAACCCGACGGAAGATTATGGCTACACCTTC	CATNPTEDYGYTF
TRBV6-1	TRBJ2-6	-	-	TGTGCCAGCAGGGAGACCGGCTCTGGGGCCAACGTCCTGACTTTC	CASRETGSGANVLTF
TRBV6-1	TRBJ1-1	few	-	TGTGCCAGCAGTGAAATTGGTACGATAAACACTGAAGCTTTCTTT	CASSEIGTINTEAFF
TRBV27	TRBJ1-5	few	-	TGTGCCAGCAGTTTCCGCCCTCCGGGAGGAGTAAGCAATCAGCCCCAGCATTTT	CASSFRPPGGVSNQPQHF
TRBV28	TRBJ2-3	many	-	TGTGCCAGCAGTAACGAGCTCGCGGACACGCAGTATTTT	CASSNELADTQYF
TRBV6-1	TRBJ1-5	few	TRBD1	TGTGCCAGCAGGGGACAGGGAGGCAATCAGCCCCAGCATTTT	CASRGQGGNQPQHF
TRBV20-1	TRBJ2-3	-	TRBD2	TGCAGTGCTAGAGGCCTAGCGGGAGCCCCCATAGATACGCAGTATTTT	CSARGLAGAPIDTQYF
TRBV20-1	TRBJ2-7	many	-	TGCAGTGCTAGACCTCTTCGTGGAGCCTACGAGCAGTACTTC	CSARPLRGAYEQYF
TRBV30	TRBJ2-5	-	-	TGTGCCTGGATTAAGGCGGCAGGGTCGCAAGAGACCCAGTACTTC	CAWIKAAGSQETQYF
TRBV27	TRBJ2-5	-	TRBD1	TGTGCCAGCAGTTCCGGGACAGGGGTTTCGGAGACCCAGTACTTC	CASSSGTGVSETQYF
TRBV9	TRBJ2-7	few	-	TGTGCCAGCAGCGTAGGAACAGATGTCCGGTACGAGCAGTACTTC	CASSVGTDVRYEQYF
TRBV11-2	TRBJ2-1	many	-	TGTGCCAGCAGCTTAGAAAGATTCAGGGTCCACAATGAGCAGTTCTTC	CASSLERFRVHNEQFF
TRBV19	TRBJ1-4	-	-	TGTGCCAGTAGTTCAAGGGTCGAAAAACTGTTTTTT	CASSSRVEKLFF
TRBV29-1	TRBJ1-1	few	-	TGCAGCGTAGGTGGGATAGCTGAAGCTTTCTTT	CSVGGIAEAFF
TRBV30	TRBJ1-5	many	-	TGTGCCTGCAGTCAGGGTAGGAATCAGCCCCAGCATTTT	CACSQGRNQPQHF
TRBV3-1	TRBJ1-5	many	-	TGTGCCAGCAGCCAAAGAAATCAGCCCCAGCATTTT	CASSQRNQPQHF
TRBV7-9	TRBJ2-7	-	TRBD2	TGTGCCAGCAGAGCGGGGGTTGGGCTGACTTACGAGCAGTACTTC	CASRAGVGLTYEQYF
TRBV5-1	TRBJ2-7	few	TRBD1	TGCGCCAGCAGCTCAACAACCGGGACAGCGTCCTACGAGCAGTACTTC	CASSSTTGTASYEQYF
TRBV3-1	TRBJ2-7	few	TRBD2	TGTGCCAGCAGCCCCCAGCGGGAGATCCCCTACGAGCAGTACTTC	CASSPQREIPYEQYF
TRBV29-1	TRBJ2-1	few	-	TGCAGCGTTGACAAGTGGGAGGCCTACAATGAGCAGTTCTTC	CSVDKWEAYNEQFF
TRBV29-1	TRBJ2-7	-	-	TGCAGCGTTGAAGGCGGGACAGCAGACCATTACGAGCAGTACTTC	CSVEGGTADHYEQYF
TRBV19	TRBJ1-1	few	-	TGTGCCAGTAGTAATGAGGAGAACACTGAAGCTTTCTTT	CASSNEENTEAFF
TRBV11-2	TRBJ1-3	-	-	TGTGCCAGCAGTCGCTCCCCCACCATATATTTT	CASSRSPTIYF
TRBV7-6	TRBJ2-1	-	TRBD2	TGTGCCAGCAGCAAGTGGACAGCTCCGGGACTAGCGGGAGTTTCCGGCAATGAGCAGTTCTTC	CASSKWTAPGLAGVSGNEQFF
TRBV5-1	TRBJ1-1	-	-	TGCGCCAGCAGCTACTACGGGGAGAGGACCTCTGAAGCTTTCTTT	CASSYYGERTSEAFF
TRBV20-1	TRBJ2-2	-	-	TGCAGTGCTAGAGGGGATAACGGGGAGCTGTTTTTT	CSARGDNGELFF
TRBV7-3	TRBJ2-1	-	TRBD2	TGTGCCAGCAGCTTAACGTTTACTAGCGGGAGAGAAGTTGAGCAGTTCTTC	CASSLTFTSGREVEQFF
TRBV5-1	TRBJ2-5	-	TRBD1	TGCGCCTGCAGACAGGGGGGCAAGGCTCAAGAGACCCAGTACTTC	CACRQGGKAQETQYF
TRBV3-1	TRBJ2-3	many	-	TGTGCCAGCAGCCCCCGGACAGAGTCGGCAGATACGCAGTATTTT	CASSPRTESADTQYF
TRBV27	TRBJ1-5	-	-	TGTGCCAGCAGTTCCCGATCGTTCTCCTATAGCAATCAGCCCCAGCATTTT	CASSSRSFSYSNQPQHF
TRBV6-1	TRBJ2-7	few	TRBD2	TGTGCCAGCAGTGATGGAATGGTGGGGTCCGCGGGAGGTTCCTACGAGCAGTACTTC	CASSDGMVGSAGGSYEQYF
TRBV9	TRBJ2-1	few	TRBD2	TGTGCCAGCAGCGTAGTGGATAGCGGGCCGCGTTACAATGAGCAGTTCTTC	CASSVVDSGPRYNEQFF
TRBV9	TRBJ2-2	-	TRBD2	TGTGCCAGCAGCGTAGAGGGGGGGGGAACTAGCGGGAGATCGAGGACCGGGGAGCTGTTTTTT	CASSVEGGGTSGRSRTGELFF
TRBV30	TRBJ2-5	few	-	TGTGCCTGGAGTACGAACAGCCAAGAGACCCAGTACTTC	CAWSTNSQETQYF
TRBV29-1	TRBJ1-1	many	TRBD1	TGCAGCTTGGGAGCCCAGGCCGGGACAGGAGGAATGGTGAACACTGAAGCTTTCTTT	CSLGAQAGTGGMVNTEAFF
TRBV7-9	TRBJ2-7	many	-	TGTGCCAGCAGCCCAGGGGGGGGCCTCTACGAGCAGTACTTC	CASSPGGGLYEQYF
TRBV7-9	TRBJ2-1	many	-	TGTGCCAGCAGCCGCCAGGTGATACCCCTTTCCTACAATGAGCAGTTCTTC	CASSRQVIPLSYNEQFF
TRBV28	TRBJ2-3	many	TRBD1	TGTGCCAGCAGCTTCTACAGGGGGCTTATAGATACGCAGTATTTT	CASSFYRGLIDTQYF
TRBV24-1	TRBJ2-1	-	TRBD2	TGTGCCACCAGTGATTCAGCTGGGACTAGCGGGAGGTATGAGCAGTTCTTC	CATSDSAGTSGRYEQFF
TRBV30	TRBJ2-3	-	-	TGTGCCTGGAGTGTACCTCAAAGGGTTCCCGCGCAGTATTTT	CAWSVPQRVPAQYF
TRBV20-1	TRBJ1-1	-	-	TGCAGTGCTGGGCGAGACGGAACAGTTGAAGCTTTCTTT	CSAGRDGTVEAFF
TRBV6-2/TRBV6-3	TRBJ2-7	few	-	TGTGCCAGCAGCCGCTCAGGGGCGCGAGACGAGCAGTACTTC	CASSRSGARDEQYF
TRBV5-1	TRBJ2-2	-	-	TGCGCCAGCAGCCCCCAATCCACCGGGGAGCTGTCTTTT	CASSPQSTGELSF
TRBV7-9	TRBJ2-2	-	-	TGTGCCAGCATTCCCCCCGGGACCGAGAACACCGGGGAGCTGTTTTTT	CASIPPGTENTGELFF